These 5 T cell receptor beta chains originate from one sample sequenced in a study of T cell clonotyping in hematopoietic cell transplantation (dated by TCRdb to the early 2020s). The library came from the immunoSEQ multiplex PCR assay. Entries here come from immuneACCESS through TCRdb and include only in-frame sequences with V and J called. Some clones fail to appear in such tables; in the studies checked, an unresolved V gene covers under half of the shortfall, and the cause of the remainder is unknown. For this sample there are 15,000 to 20,000 clones; 60% to 80% appear just once. In total, the top ten clones hold less than 20% of the sample. The label giving this sample's time point can be read as: recipient sample about 28 days before transplant, after cytoreduction. The sequences come from peripheral blood mononuclear cells, collected before stem cell transplant. These receptors were collected from a man aged 55 to 70 with acute myeloid leukemia. Some clones in this sample may be carry-over from other donors' samples.

The rearrangement uses TRBV14 and TRBJ2-7, with no clear D. Deletions cut 0 bases from V and 7 bases from J, with 10 bases between. The germline V gene encodes CDR1 SGHDN and CDR2 FVKESK. The CDR3 has 13 amino acids. The CDR3 loop reads CASSQDLGIEQYF. The CDR3 nucleotides read TGTGCCAGCAGCCAAGATCTGGGTATTGAGCAGTACTTC.

V usage is TRBV4-2 and J usage is TRBJ2-7, with D unclear. The length of the CDR3 is 14 residues. Germline CDR1 reads LGHNA; CDR2 reads YNFKEQ. Trimming left V 2 bases short and J 5 bases short, with 13 bases between. The CDR3 nucleotides read TGTGCCAGCAGCCAACTGGTCTTAGTGAACGAGCAGTACTTC. This gives the protein CASSQLVLVNEQYF.

The gene calls are TRBV6-5 and TRBJ1-2; 7 bases fit TRBD1. CDR3 length: 14 residues. CDR1 is MNHEY, CDR2 SVGAGI, per germline. V trimming: 2 bases; J trimming: 3 bases; junction bases outside the gene matches: 3. The CDR3 DNA sequence: TGTGCCAGCAGTTACAAGGGGGCGGACTATGGCTACACCTTC. It codes for CASSYKGADYGYTF.

The rearrangement uses TRBV7-9 and TRBJ1-2; D is uncertain. The CDR3 is made up of 12 amino acids. Trimming removed 3 bases at V and 4 bases at J, with 6 bases between. Germline values: CDR1 SEHNR, CDR2 FQNEAQ (reference sequence). DNA of the CDR3: TGTGCCAGCAGCTTCGGATCCTATGGCTACACCTTC. This translates into CASSFGSYGYTF.

This clone was seen a few times. V gene TRBV5-5 combines with J gene TRBJ2-7, with D possibly matching TRBD1 (6 bases). The CDR3 is 16 amino acids. Germline lookup yields CDR1 SGHKS and CDR2 YYEKEE (reference sequence). V shed 1 base and J shed 9 bases, with 23 bases lying between them. As DNA, the CDR3 is TGTGCCAGCAGCTTGATAGATCGGGACACCTTTTGGGGGCAGTACTTC. Translated, it gives CASSLIDRDTFWGQYF. Looking up the rest from reference TRBV5-5 and TRBJ2-7 gives the full variable domain: DAGVTQSPTHLIKTRGQQVTLRCSPISGHKSVSWYQQVLGQGPQFIFQYYEKEERGRGNFPDRFSARQFPNYSSELNVNALLLGDSALYLCASSLIDRDTFWGQYFGPGTRLTVT.